This T cell receptor beta chain was recorded in a study of radiation and T cells in renal cell carcinoma. This clone appeared a few times. Sequencing was performed with immunoSEQ multiplex PCR; in TCRdb, only in-frame clones are kept and a portion is missing. The data hold around 13,000 clones, with about 33% observed a single time. Documented treatment: 15 Gy SBRT to primary tumor, nephrectomy 4 weeks later. Germline CDR1 SGHVS, CDR2 FQNEAQ. The V end lost 5 bases, the J end lost 0 bases, and 17 bases lay between the germline ends. The CDR3 length is 18 residues. The genes are TRBV7-8 and TRBJ2-6; weak D call: TRBD2 (5 bases). The sequences come from tumor tissue, collected from a patient whose treatment included radiotherapy and nephrectomy. The clonotype originates from a man in his sixties with renal cell carcinoma. Here the CDR3 DNA reads TGTGCCAGCAGCCCCCCCGGCCTGGACTTCTCTGGGGCCAACGTCCTGACTTTC. Its translation is CASSPPGLDFSGANVLTF.